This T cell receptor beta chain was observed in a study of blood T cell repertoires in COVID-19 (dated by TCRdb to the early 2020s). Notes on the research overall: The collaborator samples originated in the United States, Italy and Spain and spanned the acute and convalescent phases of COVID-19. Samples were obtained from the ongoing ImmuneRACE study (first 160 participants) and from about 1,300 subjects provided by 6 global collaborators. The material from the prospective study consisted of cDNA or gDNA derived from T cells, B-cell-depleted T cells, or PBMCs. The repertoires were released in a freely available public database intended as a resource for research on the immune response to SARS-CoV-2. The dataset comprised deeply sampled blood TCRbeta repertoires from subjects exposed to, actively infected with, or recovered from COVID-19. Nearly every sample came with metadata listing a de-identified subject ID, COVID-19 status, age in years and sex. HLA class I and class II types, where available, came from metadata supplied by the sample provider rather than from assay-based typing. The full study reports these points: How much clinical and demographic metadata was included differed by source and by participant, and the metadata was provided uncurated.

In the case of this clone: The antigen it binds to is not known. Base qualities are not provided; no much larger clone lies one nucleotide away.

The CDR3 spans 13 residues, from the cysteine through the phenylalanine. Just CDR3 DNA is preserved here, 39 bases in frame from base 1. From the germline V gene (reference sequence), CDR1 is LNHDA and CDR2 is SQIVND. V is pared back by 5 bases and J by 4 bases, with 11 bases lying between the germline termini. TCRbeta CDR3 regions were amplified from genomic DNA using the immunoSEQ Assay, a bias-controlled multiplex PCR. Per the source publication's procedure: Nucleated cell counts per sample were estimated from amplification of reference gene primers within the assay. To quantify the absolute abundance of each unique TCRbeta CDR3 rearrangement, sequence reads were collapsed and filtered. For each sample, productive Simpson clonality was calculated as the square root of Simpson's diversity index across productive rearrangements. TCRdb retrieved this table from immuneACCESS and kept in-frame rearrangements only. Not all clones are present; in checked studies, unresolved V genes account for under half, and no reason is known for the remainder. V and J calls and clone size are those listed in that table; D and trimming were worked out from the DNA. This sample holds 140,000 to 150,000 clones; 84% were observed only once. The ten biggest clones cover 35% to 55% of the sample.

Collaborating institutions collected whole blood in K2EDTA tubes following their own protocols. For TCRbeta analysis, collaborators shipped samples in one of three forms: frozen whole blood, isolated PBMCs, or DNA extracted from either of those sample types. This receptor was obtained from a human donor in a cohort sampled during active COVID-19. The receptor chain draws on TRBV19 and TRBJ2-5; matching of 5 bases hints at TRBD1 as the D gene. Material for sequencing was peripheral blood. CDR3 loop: CASSAGHAETQYF. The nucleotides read TGTGCCAGTAGTGCTGGACACGCAGAGACCCAGTACTTC.